These T cell receptor beta chains were read from a single sample in a study of blood T cell repertoires in COVID-19. Generated by immunoSEQ multiplex PCR, the TCRdb table keeps only in-frame clones and is missing some. This table holds roughly 140,000 clones, just under 90% found once. The sample taken for sequencing was peripheral blood. The origin of the receptors is a middle-aged woman with acute or convalescent COVID-19. Each CDR3 is given with its conserved first and last residue. The D gene is left open where the match is weak. Expanded clones get a size class; other rows say once, few or many, or leave the size out.

size	D	V	J	CDR3	DNA
NA	NA	TRBV24-1	TRBJ1-5	CATSDLRGSNQPQHF	TGTGCCACCAGTGATTTGCGGGGTAGCAATCAGCCCCAGCATTTT
NA	TRBD2	TRBV30	TRBJ2-2	CAWSVKRTGTRVTGELFF	TGTGCCTGGAGTGTTAAAAGGACCGGGACTAGAGTCACCGGGGAGCTGTTTTTT
NA	NA	TRBV6-6	TRBJ1-4	CASSSPVSNNEKLFF	TGTGCCAGCAGCTCTCCAGTTAGCAATAATGAAAAACTGTTTTTT
NA	NA	TRBV11-2	TRBJ1-5	CASSLDGGQPQHF	TGTGCCAGCAGCTTAGATGGAGGGCAGCCCCAGCATTTT
NA	TRBD2	TRBV19	TRBJ2-3	CASSIGRLAGGTDTQYF	TGTGCCAGTAGTATAGGCCGACTAGCGGGAGGGACAGATACGCAGTATTTT
NA	NA	TRBV4-1	TRBJ2-3	CASRGAADTQYF	TGCGCCAGCAGGGGAGCGGCGGATACGCAGTATTTT
NA	TRBD2	TRBV19	TRBJ2-1	CASKDVAGAYNEQFF	TGTGCCAGTAAGGACGTAGCGGGGGCCTACAATGAGCAGTTCTTC
NA	NA	TRBV3-1/TRBV3-2	TRBJ2-2	CASSRRTDNTGELFF	TGTGCCAGCAGCCGTCGGACAGACAACACCGGGGAGCTGTTTTTT
NA	NA	TRBV18	TRBJ2-3	CASTRPPASTDTQYF	TGTGCCAGCACGCGGCCTCCGGCCAGCACAGATACGCAGTATTTT
few	TRBD2	TRBV7-3	TRBJ2-2	CASSLGLYTGELFF	TGTGCCAGCAGCCTGGGACTATACACCGGGGAGCTGTTTTTT
NA	NA	TRBV5-8	TRBJ1-5	CASSLEQGHQPQHF	TGTGCCAGCAGCTTGGAACAGGGTCATCAGCCCCAGCATTTT
NA	NA	TRBV5-8	TRBJ2-5	CASSHGETQYF	TGTGCCAGCAGCCACGGAGAGACCCAGTACTTC
NA	TRBD2	TRBV23-1	TRBJ2-4	CASSRGRGRAKNIQYF	TGCGCCAGCAGTCGGGGGAGGGGTAGGGCCAAAAACATTCAGTACTTC
NA	NA	TRBV7-2	TRBJ1-2	CASSLNYGYTF	TGTGCCAGCAGCCTTAACTATGGCTACACCTTC
NA	NA	TRBV30	TRBJ1-4	CAWSVPRGAPEKLFF	TGTGCCTGGAGTGTACCCAGGGGAGCCCCCGAAAAACTGTTTTTT
NA	NA	TRBV19	TRBJ1-5	CASLGGFALNQPQHF	TGTGCCAGTCTAGGGGGTTTCGCTTTAAATCAGCCCCAGCATTTT
NA	NA	TRBV7-9	TRBJ2-6	CASSLDLGANVLTF	TGTGCCAGCAGCTTAGATCTCGGGGCCAACGTCCTGACTTTC
NA	TRBD2	TRBV6-2/TRBV6-3	TRBJ2-1	CASSYGRGGHDEQFF	TGTGCCAGCAGTTATGGGCGGGGGGGCCACGATGAGCAGTTCTTC
NA	TRBD1	TRBV5-6	TRBJ2-2	CASAGQGRTGELFF	TGTGCCAGCGCTGGACAGGGGAGAACCGGGGAGCTGTTTTTT
NA	NA	TRBV7-6	TRBJ2-5	CATRRISAQETQYF	TGTGCCACCCGGAGGATTAGCGCACAAGAGACCCAGTACTTC
NA	TRBD1	TRBV18	TRBJ1-1	CASSPPTGVVNTEAFF	TGTGCCAGCTCACCACCAACAGGGGTGGTGAACACTGAAGCTTTCTTT
NA	TRBD1	TRBV5-4	TRBJ1-3	CACQGARGNTIYF	TGTGCCTGCCAGGGGGCGCGGGGAAACACCATATATTTT
NA	TRBD1	TRBV5-1	TRBJ1-1	CASRTGGQEGTEAFF	TGCGCCAGCAGAACCGGTGGACAGGAAGGCACTGAAGCTTTCTTT
NA	TRBD2	TRBV3-1/TRBV3-2	TRBJ2-1	CASFRKGLAGDGEQFF	TGTGCCAGCTTCCGGAAGGGACTAGCGGGAGACGGAGAGCAGTTCTTC
NA	NA	TRBV6-2/TRBV6-3	TRBJ2-5	CASSYSRHGETQYF	TGTGCCAGCAGTTACTCGAGACACGGAGAGACCCAGTACTTC
NA	TRBD2	TRBV5-8	TRBJ2-1	CASSLRLAGIYNEQFF	TGTGCCAGCAGCTTGAGACTAGCGGGGATATACAATGAGCAGTTCTTC
NA	TRBD2	TRBV28	TRBJ2-2	CASSLYSGGPEELFF	TGTGCCAGCAGTTTATATAGCGGGGGGCCGGAGGAGCTGTTTTTT
NA	NA	TRBV28	TRBJ1-6	CASSPGHYNSPLHF	TGTGCCAGCAGTCCCGGACACTATAATTCACCCCTCCACTTT
NA	NA	TRBV7-2	TRBJ1-5	CASSSQGRGNQPQHF	TGTGCCAGCAGCTCCCAGGGGAGGGGCAATCAGCCCCAGCATTTT
NA	TRBD2	TRBV5-4	TRBJ2-2	CASSPPSGGHNAGELFF	TGTGCCAGCAGCCCCCCTAGCGGGGGGCACAACGCCGGGGAGCTGTTTTTT
NA	TRBD1	TRBV19	TRBJ1-2	CASTSYPGQGANYGYTF	TGTGCCAGTACCTCCTACCCGGGACAGGGAGCTAACTATGGCTACACCTTC
few	NA	TRBV25-1	TRBJ2-1	CASSDPGGPNEQFF	TGTGCCAGCAGTGATCCCGGGGGACCCAATGAGCAGTTCTTC
few	NA	TRBV7-2	TRBJ1-3	CASSLAGGLSGNTIYF	TGTGCCAGCAGCTTAGCGGGGGGACTCTCTGGAAACACCATATATTTT
NA	NA	TRBV14	TRBJ2-3	CASSPLAASTDTQYF	TGTGCCAGCAGCCCGTTAGCGGCTTCCACAGATACGCAGTATTTT
NA	TRBD2	TRBV7-9	TRBJ2-3	CASSRTSGGASRTDTQYF	TGTGCCAGCAGCCGAACTAGCGGGGGGGCCAGTCGCACAGATACGCAGTATTTT
NA	TRBD1	TRBV7-8	TRBJ2-7	CASSWGQGASYEQYF	TGTGCCAGCAGCTGGGGACAGGGGGCCTCCTACGAGCAGTACTTC
NA	TRBD1	TRBV6-5	TRBJ1-2	CASTSQGARNGYTF	TGTGCCAGCACCTCACAGGGGGCGCGGAATGGCTACACCTTC
few	TRBD1	TRBV5-1	TRBJ1-1	CASSVSQGAVTEAFF	TGCGCCAGCAGCGTGTCACAGGGGGCTGTCACTGAAGCTTTCTTT
NA	NA	TRBV20-1	TRBJ1-1	CSARWAAGAFF	TGCAGTGCTAGATGGGCTGCCGGAGCTTTCTTT
NA	NA	TRBV24-1	TRBJ1-2	CATSGGSKNYGYTF	TGTGCCACCAGTGGAGGGTCCAAGAACTATGGCTACACCTTC
NA	NA	TRBV3-1/TRBV3-2	TRBJ1-2	CASSQVSGGYTF	TGTGCCAGCAGCCAAGTCTCGGGAGGCTACACCTTC
NA	NA	TRBV27	TRBJ2-2	CASRPWGDTGELFF	TGTGCCAGCAGACCCTGGGGGGACACCGGGGAGCTGTTTTTT
NA	NA	TRBV18	TRBJ1-1	CASSPGGRPNTEAFF	TGTGCCAGCTCACCTGGCGGCAGACCGAACACTGAAGCTTTCTTT
NA	TRBD2	TRBV28	TRBJ2-7	CASKVLAGGTYEQYF	TGTGCCAGCAAAGTACTAGCGGGGGGGACCTACGAGCAGTACTTC
NA	NA	TRBV7-2	TRBJ1-6	CASRAYVIDSPLHF	TGTGCCAGCAGAGCTTATGTCATCGATTCACCCCTCCACTTT
NA	TRBD1	TRBV2	TRBJ1-2	CASSATGQGGSRGYGYTF	TGTGCCAGCAGTGCTACCGGACAGGGTGGGTCTAGAGGCTATGGCTACACCTTC
once	NA	TRBV30	TRBJ1-4	CAWSKGHSSSTNEKLFF	TGTGCCTGGAGTAAGGGACATTCGAGCTCAACTAATGAAAAACTGTTTTTT
few	TRBD1	TRBV6-2/TRBV6-3	TRBJ2-2	CASSTGTGDTGELFF	TGTGCCAGCAGCACCGGGACAGGGGACACCGGGGAGCTGTTTTTT
NA	NA	TRBV18	TRBJ2-7	CASSPSAETYEQYF	TGTGCCAGCTCGCCGAGTGCGGAGACCTACGAGCAGTACTTC
few	NA	TRBV6-6	TRBJ2-7	CASSYRDTYEQYF	TGTGCCAGCAGTTACCGGGACACCTACGAGCAGTACTTC
NA	NA	TRBV7-2	TRBJ2-7	CASSSSGGPSYEQYF	TGTGCCAGCAGCTCCAGTGGGGGCCCCTCCTACGAGCAGTACTTC
NA	NA	TRBV9	TRBJ2-3	CASSGGTVSTDTQYF	TGTGCCAGCAGCGGCGGGACAGTAAGCACAGATACGCAGTATTTT
NA	NA	TRBV4-3	TRBJ2-6	CASSQEDTVLSGANVLTF	TGCGCCAGCAGCCAAGAAGATACGGTTCTCTCTGGGGCCAACGTCCTGACTTTC